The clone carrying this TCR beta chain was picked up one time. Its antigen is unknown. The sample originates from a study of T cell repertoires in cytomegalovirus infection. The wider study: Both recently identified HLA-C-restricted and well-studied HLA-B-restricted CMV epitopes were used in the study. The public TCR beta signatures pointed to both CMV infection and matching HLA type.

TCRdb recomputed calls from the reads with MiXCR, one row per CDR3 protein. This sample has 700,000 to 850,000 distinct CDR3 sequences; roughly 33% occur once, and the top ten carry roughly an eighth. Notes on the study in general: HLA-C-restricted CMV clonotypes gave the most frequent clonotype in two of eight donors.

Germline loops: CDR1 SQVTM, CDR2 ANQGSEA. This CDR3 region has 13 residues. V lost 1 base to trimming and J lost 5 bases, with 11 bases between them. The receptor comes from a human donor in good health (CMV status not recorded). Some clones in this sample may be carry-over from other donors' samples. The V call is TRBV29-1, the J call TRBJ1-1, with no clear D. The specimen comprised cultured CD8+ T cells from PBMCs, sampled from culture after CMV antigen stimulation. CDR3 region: CSVEGVGRTEAFF. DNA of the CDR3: TGCAGCGTTGAAGGTGTAGGGAGGACTGAAGCTTTCTTT.